The 5 T cell receptor beta chains below were found in one sample sequenced in a study of CD8+CD57+ T cells in acquired aplastic anemia. The study profiled TCR beta VDJ and CDR3 using genomic DNA as template. TCRdb itself ran the reads through MiXCR, one entry per CDR3 protein. Of 190,000 or so distinct CDR3 sequences in the sample, 60% to 65% were seen once. The sequencing input was sorted CD4+, CD8+, or CD8+CD57+ T cells (not recorded which) from PBMCs. Every receptor here comes from a human donor in good health.

This chain connects TRBV7-8 to TRBJ1-3; 7 bases are a match to TRBD1. The germline gives CDR1 SGHVS, CDR2 FQNEAQ. CDR3 length equals 14 residues. Trimming removed 8 bases from V and 4 bases from J; junction bases left unmatched: 8. CDR3 sequence: CASLDREGGNTIYF. The CDR3 DNA is TGTGCCAGCCTCGACAGGGAGGGGGGAAACACCATATATTTT.

For this clonotype: One end of the junction fails to match germline, which may point to a read error. This chain joins TRBV2 and TRBJ1-1; tentatively, D is TRBD1 (5 bases). The CDR3 length is 10 residues. Germline V gene data show CDR1 as SNHLY and CDR2 as FYNNEI. The CDR3 DNA is TGTGCCAGCCGAAGGGGAGGCTTTAGCTTT. This sequence encodes CASRRGGFSF.

This chain uses TRBV7-6 with TRBJ2-3; 8 bases fit TRBD1. J lost 11 bases, V lost 3 bases, and 16 bases had no gene match. The CDR3 is 16 amino acids. Per the germline V gene, CDR1 is SGHVS and CDR2 is FNYEAQ. CDR3 protein: CASSFLTGGGGNEQYF. For the CDR3, the DNA is TGTGCCAGCAGCTTTCTTACAGGGGGTGGTGGCAATGAGCAGTATTTT.

Details on this clonotype: It is likely a read error, because the conserved phenylalanine at the end of the CDR3 is missing. The rearrangement joins TRBV10-3 to TRBJ2-5; possible D gene TRBD1, 6 bases. The length of the CDR3 is 13 residues. Germline V CDR1 and CDR2: ENHRY, SYGVKD. Trimming took off 6 bases at V and 1 base at J, with 9 bases between the two ends. The CDR3 loop is CAISPGVQETQYS. CDR3 nucleotide sequence: TGTGCCATCAGCCCAGGGGTCCAAGAGACCCAGTACTCC.

This clonotype was found a few times. This sequence joins TRBV12-3 or TRBV12-4 and TRBJ1-5; D might be TRBD1 (6 bases). Trimming removed 10 bases at V and 4 bases at J, with 14 bases between. The CDR3 has 13 amino acids. CDR3 bases: TGTGCCATCAATAGGGGGGCGAATCAGCCCCAGCATTTT. This sequence encodes CAINRGANQPQHF.